This record looks at one T cell receptor beta chain sequence and its context. These data belong to a study of CD8 T cells in Susac syndrome. The CDR3 loop spans 12 amino acids. V shed 3 bases and J 6 bases; nucleotides not matched to a gene: 3. The germline V gene has CDR1 DFQATT and CDR2 SNEGSKA (reference sequence). The patients who served as multiple sclerosis controls were treatment-naive and had stable or active relapsing-remitting disease that fulfilled the revised McDonald criteria. A quantity of about 0.45 to 1 ug RNA underwent reverse transcription using random hexamers. The method of amplification for TCR beta CDR3 was immunoSEQ multiplex PCR, covering 54 Vbeta and 13 Jbeta. Each CDR3 protein gets one entry after TCRdb re-called the immunoSEQ multiplex PCR reads with MiXCR. The data show under 250,000 distinct CDR3 sequences, with 93% seen just once and roughly 0.072% held by the top ten.

The specimen was CD4+ T cells from PBMCs. This chain connects TRBV20-1 to TRBJ1-2, with 8 bases fitting TRBD1. This receptor was obtained from a human donor with multiple sclerosis. CDR3 in DNA: TGCAGTGCTAGTCCAGGGGGCGATGGCTACACCTTC. Its translation: CSASPGGDGYTF.